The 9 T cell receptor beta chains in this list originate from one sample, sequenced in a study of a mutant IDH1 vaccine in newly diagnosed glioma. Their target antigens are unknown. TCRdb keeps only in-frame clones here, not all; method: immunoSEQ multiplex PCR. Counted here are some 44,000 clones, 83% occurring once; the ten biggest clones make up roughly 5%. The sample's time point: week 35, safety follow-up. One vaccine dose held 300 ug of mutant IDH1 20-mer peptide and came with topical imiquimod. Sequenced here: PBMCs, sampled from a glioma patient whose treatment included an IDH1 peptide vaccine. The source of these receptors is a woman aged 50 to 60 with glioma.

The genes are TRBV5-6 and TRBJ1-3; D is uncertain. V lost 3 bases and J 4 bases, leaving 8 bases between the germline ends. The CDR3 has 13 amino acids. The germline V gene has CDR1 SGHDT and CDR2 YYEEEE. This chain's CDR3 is CASSSDTGNTIYF. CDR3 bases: TGTGCCAGCAGCTCCGACACGGGAAACACCATATATTTT.

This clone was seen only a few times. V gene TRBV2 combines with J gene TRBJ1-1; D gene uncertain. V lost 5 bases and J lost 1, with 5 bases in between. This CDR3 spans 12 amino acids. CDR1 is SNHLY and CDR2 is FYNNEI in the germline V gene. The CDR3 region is CASSPSNTEAFF. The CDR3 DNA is TGTGCCAGCAGTCCGTCGAACACTGAAGCTTTCTTT.

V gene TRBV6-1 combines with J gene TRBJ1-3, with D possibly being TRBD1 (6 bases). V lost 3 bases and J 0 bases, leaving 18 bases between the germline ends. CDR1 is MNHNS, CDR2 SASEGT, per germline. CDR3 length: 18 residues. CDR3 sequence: CASSDLRTADLSGNTIYF. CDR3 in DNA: TGTGCCAGCAGTGACCTCCGGACAGCCGACCTCTCTGGAAACACCATATATTTT.

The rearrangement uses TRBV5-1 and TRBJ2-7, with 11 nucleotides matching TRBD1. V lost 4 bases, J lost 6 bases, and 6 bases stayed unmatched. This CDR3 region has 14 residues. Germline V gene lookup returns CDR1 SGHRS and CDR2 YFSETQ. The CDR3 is CASSLDRGLSEQYF. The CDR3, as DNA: TGCGCCAGCAGCCTGGACAGGGGGCTTTCCGAGCAGTACTTC.

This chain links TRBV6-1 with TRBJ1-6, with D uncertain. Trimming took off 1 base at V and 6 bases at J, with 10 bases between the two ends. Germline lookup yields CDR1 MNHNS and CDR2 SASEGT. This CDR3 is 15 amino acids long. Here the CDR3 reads CASSEEWSPNSPLHF. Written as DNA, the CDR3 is TGTGCCAGCAGTGAAGAGTGGAGTCCTAATTCACCCCTCCACTTT.

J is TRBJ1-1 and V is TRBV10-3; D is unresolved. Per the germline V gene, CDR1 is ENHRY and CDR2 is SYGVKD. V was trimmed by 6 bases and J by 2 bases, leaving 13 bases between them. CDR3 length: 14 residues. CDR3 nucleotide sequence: TGTGCCATCAGCAGCTTCCTAAGTAACACTGAAGCTTTCTTT. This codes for CAISSFLSNTEAFF.

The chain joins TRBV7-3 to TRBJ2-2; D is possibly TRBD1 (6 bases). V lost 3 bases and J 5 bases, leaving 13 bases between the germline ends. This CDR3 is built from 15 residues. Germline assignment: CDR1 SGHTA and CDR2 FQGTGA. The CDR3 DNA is TGTGCCAGCAGCTTTGCGACAGGTAAGACCGGGGAGCTGTTTTTT. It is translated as CASSFATGKTGELFF. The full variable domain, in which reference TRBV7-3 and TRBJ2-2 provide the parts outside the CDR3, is GAGVSQTPSNKVTEKGKYVELRCDPISGHTALYWYRQSLGQGPEFLIYFQGTGAADDSGLPNDRFFAVRPEGSVSTLKIQRTERGDSAVYLCASSFATGKTGELFFGEGSRLTVL.

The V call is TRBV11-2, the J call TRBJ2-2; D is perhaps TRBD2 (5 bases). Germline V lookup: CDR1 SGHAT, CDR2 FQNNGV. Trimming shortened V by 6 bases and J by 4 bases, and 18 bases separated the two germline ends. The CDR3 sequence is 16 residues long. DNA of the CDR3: TGTGCCAGCAGTCCGGGTAGCCTAGCTGGCACCGGGGAGCTGTTTTTT. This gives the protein CASSPGSLAGTGELFF.

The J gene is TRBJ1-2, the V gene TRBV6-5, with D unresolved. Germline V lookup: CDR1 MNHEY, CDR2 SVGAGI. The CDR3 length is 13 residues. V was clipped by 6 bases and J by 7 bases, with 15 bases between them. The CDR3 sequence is CASSPVPSSGYTF. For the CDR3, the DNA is TGTGCCAGCAGCCCCGTCCCGTCAAGTGGCTACACCTTC.